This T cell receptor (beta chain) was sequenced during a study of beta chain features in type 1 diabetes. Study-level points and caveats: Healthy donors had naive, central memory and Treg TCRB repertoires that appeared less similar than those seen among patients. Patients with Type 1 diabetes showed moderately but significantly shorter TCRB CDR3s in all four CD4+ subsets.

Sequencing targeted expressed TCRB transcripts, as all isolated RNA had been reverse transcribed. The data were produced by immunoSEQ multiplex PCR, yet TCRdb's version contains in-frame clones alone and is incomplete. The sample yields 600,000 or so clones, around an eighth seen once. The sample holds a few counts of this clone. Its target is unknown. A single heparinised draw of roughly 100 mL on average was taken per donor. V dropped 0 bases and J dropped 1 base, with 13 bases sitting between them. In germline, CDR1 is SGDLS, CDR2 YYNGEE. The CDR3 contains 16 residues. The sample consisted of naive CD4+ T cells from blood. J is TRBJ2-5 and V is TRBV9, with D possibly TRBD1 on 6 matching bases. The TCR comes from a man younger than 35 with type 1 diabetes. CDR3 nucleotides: TGTGCCAGCAGCGTAGCGGGACAACCGTTCCAAGAGACCCAGTACTTC. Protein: CASSVAGQPFQETQYF.